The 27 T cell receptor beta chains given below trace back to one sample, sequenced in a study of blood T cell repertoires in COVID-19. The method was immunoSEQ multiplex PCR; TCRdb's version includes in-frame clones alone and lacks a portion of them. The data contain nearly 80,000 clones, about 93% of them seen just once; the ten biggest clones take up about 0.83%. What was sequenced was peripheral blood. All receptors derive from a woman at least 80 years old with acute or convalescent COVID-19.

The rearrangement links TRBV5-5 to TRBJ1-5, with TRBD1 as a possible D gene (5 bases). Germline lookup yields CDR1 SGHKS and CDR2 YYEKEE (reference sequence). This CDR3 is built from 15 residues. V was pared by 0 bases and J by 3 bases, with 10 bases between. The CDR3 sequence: CASSLEVDNNQPQHF. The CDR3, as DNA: TGTGCCAGCAGCTTGGAGGTGGACAACAATCAGCCCCAGCATTTT.

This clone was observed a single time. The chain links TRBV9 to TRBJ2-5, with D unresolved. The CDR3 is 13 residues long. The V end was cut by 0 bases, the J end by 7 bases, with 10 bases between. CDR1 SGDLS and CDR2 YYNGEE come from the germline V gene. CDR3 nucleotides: TGTGCCAGCAGCGTAGAACCATTTAGGACCCAGTACTTC. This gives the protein CASSVEPFRTQYF.

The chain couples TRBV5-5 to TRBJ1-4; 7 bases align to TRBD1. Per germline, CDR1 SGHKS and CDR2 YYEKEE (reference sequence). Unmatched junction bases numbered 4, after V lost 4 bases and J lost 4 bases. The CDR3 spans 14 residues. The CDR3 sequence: CASSGGQDNEKLFF. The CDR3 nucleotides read TGTGCCAGCAGCGGAGGACAGGATAATGAAAAACTGTTTTTT. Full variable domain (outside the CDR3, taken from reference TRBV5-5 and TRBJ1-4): DAGVTQSPTHLIKTRGQQVTLRCSPISGHKSVSWYQQVLGQGPQFIFQYYEKEERGRGNFPDRFSARQFPNYSSELNVNALLLGDSALYLCASSGGQDNEKLFFGSGTQLSVL.

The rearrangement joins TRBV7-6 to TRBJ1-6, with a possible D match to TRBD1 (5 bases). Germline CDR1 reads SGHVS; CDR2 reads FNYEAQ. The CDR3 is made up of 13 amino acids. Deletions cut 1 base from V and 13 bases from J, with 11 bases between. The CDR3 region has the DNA TGTGCCAGCAGCTTAGGTGGAGGGGACCCCCTCCACTTT. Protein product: CASSLGGGDPLHF.

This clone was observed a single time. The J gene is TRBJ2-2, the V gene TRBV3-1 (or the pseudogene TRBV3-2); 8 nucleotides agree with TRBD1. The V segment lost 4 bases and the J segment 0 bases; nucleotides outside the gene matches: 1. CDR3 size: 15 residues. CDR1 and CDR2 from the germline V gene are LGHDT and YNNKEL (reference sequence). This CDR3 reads CASSRGQANTGELFF. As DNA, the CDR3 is TGTGCCAGCAGCCGGGGACAGGCGAACACCGGGGAGCTGTTTTTT.

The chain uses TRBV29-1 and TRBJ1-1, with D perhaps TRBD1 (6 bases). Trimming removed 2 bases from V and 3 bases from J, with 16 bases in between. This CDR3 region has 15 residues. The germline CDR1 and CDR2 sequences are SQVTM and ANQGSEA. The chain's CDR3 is CSVERAGRGYTEAFF. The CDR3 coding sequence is TGCAGCGTTGAAAGGGCGGGGAGGGGGTACACTGAAGCTTTCTTT.

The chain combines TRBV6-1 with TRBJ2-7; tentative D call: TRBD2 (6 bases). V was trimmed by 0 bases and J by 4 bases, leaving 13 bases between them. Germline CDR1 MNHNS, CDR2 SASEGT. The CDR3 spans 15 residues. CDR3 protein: CASSEAGTPKYEQYF. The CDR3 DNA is TGTGCCAGCAGTGAAGCTGGGACTCCTAAGTACGAGCAGTACTTC.

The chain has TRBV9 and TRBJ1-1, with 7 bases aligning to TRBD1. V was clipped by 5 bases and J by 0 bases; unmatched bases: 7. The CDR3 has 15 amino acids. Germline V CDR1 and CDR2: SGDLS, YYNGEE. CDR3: CASRTTGNMNTEAFF. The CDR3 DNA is TGTGCCAGCAGAACGACAGGGAACATGAACACTGAAGCTTTCTTT.

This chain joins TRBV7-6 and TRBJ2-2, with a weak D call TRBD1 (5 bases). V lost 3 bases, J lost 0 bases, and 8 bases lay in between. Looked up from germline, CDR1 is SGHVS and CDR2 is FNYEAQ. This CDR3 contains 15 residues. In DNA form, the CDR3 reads TGTGCCAGCAGCTTGTCAGGGACGAACACCGGGGAGCTGTTTTTT. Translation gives CASSLSGTNTGELFF. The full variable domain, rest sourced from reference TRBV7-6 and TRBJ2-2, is GAGVSQSPRYKVTKRGQDVALRCDPISGHVSLYWYRQALGQGPEFLTYFNYEAQQDKSGLPNDRFSAERPEGSISTLTIQRTEQRDSAMYRCASSLSGTNTGELFFGEGSRLTVL.

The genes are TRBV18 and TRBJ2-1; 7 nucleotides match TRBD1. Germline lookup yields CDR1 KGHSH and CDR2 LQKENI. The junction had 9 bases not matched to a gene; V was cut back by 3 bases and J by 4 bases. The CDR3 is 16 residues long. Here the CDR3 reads CASSPSRGRKYNEQFF. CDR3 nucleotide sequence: TGTGCCAGCTCACCCTCGAGGGGGCGCAAGTACAATGAGCAGTTCTTC.

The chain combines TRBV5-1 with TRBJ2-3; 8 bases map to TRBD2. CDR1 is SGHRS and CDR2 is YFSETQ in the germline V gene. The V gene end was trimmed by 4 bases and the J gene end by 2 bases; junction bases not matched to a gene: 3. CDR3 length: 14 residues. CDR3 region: CASSAGLATDTQYF. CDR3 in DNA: TGCGCCAGCAGCGCTGGACTAGCCACAGATACGCAGTATTTT.

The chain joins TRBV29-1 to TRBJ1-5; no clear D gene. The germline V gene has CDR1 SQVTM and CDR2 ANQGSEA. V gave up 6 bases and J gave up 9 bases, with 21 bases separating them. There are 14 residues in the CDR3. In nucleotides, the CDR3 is TGCAGCGTAGAAACGGTAGAGATCATCTTGCCCCAGCATTTT. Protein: CSVETVEIILPQHF. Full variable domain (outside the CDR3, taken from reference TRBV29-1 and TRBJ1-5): SAVISQKPSRDICQRGTSLTIQCQVDSQVTMMFWYRQQPGQSLTLIATANQGSEATYESGFVIDKFPISRPNLTFSTLTVSNMSPEDSSIYLCSVETVEIILPQHFGDGTRLSIL.

The CDR3 protein is CATSDDRGLPDTQYF. The CDR3 DNA reads as TGTGCCACCAGTGATGACAGGGGGCTGCCAGATACGCAGTATTTT. V and J are TRBV24-1 and TRBJ2-3; 10 nucleotides match TRBD1. V dropped 3 bases and J dropped 4; count of bases not matched to a gene: 3. The CDR3 has 15 amino acids. Germline loops: CDR1 KGHDR, CDR2 SFDVKD.

The CDR3 DNA is TGCAGCGTTGGGACAGCCTACGAGCAGTACTTC. This sequence encodes CSVGTAYEQYF. The chain has TRBV29-1 and TRBJ2-7; tentative D call: TRBD1 (6 bases). The CDR3 spans 11 residues. The germline V gene encodes CDR1 SQVTM and CDR2 ANQGSEA. Trimming removed 4 bases from V and 2 bases from J, with 6 bases in between.

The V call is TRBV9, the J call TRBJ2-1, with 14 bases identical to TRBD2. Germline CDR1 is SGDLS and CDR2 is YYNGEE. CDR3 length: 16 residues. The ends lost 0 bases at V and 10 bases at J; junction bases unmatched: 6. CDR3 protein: CASSVDPGLAGEEQFF. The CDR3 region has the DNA TGTGCCAGCAGCGTAGACCCGGGACTAGCGGGAGAAGAGCAGTTCTTC.

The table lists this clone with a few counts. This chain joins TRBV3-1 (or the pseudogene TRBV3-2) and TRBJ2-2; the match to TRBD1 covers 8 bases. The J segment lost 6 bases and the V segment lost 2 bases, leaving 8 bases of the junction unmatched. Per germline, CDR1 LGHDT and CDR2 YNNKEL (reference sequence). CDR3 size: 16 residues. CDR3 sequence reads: CASSQYGRTGSGELFF. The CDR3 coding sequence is TGTGCCAGCAGCCAATACGGCCGGACAGGGTCCGGGGAGCTGTTTTTT.

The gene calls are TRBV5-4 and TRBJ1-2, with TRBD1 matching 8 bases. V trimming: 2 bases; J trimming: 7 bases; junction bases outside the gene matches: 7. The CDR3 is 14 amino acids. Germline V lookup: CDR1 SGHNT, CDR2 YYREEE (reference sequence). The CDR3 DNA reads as TGTGCCAGCAGCTTAGGACAGGGAGGAAGTGGCTACACCTTC. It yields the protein CASSLGQGGSGYTF.

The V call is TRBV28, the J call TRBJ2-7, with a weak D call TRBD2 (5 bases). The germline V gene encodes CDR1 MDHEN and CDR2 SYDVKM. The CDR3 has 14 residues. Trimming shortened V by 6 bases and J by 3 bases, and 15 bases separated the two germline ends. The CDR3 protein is CASRPDGKSYEQYF. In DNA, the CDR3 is TGTGCCAGCAGACCTGACGGGAAAAGCTACGAGCAGTACTTC.

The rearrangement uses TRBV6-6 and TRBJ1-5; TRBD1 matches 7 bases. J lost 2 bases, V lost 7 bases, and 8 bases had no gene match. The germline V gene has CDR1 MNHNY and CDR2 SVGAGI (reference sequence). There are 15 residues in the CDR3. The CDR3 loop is CASTSTGFGNQPQHF. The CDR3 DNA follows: TGTGCCAGCACCTCGACAGGGTTCGGCAATCAGCCCCAGCATTTT.

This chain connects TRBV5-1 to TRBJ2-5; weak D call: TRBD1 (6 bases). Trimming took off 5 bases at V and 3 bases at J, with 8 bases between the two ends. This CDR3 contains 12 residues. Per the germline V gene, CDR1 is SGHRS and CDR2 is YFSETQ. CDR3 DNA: TGCGCCAGCAGTACAGGGAAAGAGACCCAGTACTTC. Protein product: CASSTGKETQYF. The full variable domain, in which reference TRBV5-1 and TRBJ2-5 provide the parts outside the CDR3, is KAGVTQTPRYLIKTRGQQVTLSCSPISGHRSVSWYQQTPGQGLQFLFEYFSETQRNKGNFPGRFSGRQFSNSRSEMNVSTLELGDSALYLCASSTGKETQYFGPGTRLLVL.

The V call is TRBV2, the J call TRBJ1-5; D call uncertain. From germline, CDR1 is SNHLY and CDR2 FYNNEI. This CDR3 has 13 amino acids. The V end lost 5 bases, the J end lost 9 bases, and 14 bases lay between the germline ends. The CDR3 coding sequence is TGTGCCAGCAGTAAGGAGGGTACGGGGCCCCAGCATTTT. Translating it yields CASSKEGTGPQHF. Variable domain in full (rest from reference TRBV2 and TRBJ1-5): EPEVTQTPSHQVTQMGQEVILRCVPISNHLYFYWYRQILGQKVEFLVSFYNNEISEKSEIFDDQFSVERPDGSNFTLKIRSTKLEDSAMYFCASSKEGTGPQHFGDGTRLSIL.

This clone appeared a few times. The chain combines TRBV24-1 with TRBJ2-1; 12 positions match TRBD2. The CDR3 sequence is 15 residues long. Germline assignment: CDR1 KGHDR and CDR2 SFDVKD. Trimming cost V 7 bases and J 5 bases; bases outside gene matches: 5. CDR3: CATSPTSGRDNEQFF. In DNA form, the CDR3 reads TGTGCCACCAGCCCGACTAGCGGGAGAGACAATGAGCAGTTCTTC.

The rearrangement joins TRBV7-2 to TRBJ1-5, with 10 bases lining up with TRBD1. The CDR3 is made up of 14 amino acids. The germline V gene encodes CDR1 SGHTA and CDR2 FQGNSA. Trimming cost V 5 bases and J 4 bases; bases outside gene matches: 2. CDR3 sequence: CASSQDRGNQPQHF. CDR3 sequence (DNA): TGTGCCAGCAGCCAGGACAGGGGGAATCAGCCCCAGCATTTT.

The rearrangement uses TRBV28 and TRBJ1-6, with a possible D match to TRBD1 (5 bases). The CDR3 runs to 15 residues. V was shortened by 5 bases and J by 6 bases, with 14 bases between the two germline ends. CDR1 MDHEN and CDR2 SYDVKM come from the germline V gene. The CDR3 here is CASSLPQGLNSPLHF. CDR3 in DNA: TGTGCCAGCAGTCTCCCTCAGGGACTTAATTCACCCCTCCACTTT.

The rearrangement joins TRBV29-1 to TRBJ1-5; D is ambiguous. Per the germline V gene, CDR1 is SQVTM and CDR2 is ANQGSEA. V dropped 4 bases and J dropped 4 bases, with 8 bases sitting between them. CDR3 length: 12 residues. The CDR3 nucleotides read TGCAGCGTTGGGGAGGCAAATCAGCCCCAGCATTTT. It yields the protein CSVGEANQPQHF. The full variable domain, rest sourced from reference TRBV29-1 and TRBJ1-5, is SAVISQKPSRDICQRGTSLTIQCQVDSQVTMMFWYRQQPGQSLTLIATANQGSEATYESGFVIDKFPISRPNLTFSTLTVSNMSPEDSSIYLCSVGEANQPQHFGDGTRLSIL.

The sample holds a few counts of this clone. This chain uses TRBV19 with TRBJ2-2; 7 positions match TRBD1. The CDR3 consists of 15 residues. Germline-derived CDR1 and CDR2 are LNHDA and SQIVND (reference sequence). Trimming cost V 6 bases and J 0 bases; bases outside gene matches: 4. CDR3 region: CASRKGTANTGELFF. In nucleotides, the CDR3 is TGTGCCAGTAGAAAAGGGACAGCGAACACCGGGGAGCTGTTTTTT.

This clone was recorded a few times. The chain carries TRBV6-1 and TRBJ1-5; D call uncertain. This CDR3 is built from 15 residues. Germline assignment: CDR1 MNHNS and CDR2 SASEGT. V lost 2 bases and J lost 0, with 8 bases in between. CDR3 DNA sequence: TGTGCCAGCAGTGAATCCAGGTCTAGCAATCAGCCCCAGCATTTT. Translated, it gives CASSESRSSNQPQHF.